This T cell receptor (beta chain) was retrieved from a study of blood T cell repertoires in COVID-19. Study-wide context: Samples taken during acute and convalescent COVID-19 were collected in the United States, Italy and Spain. The cDNA or gDNA used as material had been derived from T cells, B-cell-depleted T cells, or PBMCs.

Per the study methods: Nucleated cell number was recorded as an estimate derived from reference gene primer amplification. Clones were sequenced by immunoSEQ multiplex PCR, and TCRdb holds only the in-frame ones, with some missing. V and J calls and clone size are as listed in that table; D and trimming were resolved from the DNA. Here the sample spans about 140,000 clones, approximately 86% being singletons. This CDR3 has 16 residues. V was cut by 3 bases and J by 8 bases, with 19 bases left in between. CDR1 and CDR2 from the germline V gene are LNHDA and SQIVND (reference sequence). Sequenced input: peripheral blood. V and J are TRBV19 and TRBJ1-4; D is uncertain. The clonotype was recovered from a human donor in a cohort sampled during active COVID-19. Written as DNA, the CDR3 is TGTGCCAGTAGTATTCTTCTCCTATCGAATACGGAAAAACTGTTTTTT. Translation gives CASSILLLSNTEKLFF.